The source of this TCR beta chain is a study of T cell changes during pregnancy in multiple sclerosis. Sequencing was performed with immunoSEQ multiplex PCR; in TCRdb, only in-frame clones are kept and a portion is missing. The sample shows about 73,000 clones, around 90% of them seen only once. This sequence was found in a female donor in good health, enrolled as a control in a pregnancy study. Material: peripheral blood, obtained after pregnancy.

The CDR3 sequence: CASSHGQGGVKTGELFF. DNA of the CDR3: TGTGCCAGCAGCCACGGACAGGGTGGAGTGAAGACCGGGGAGCTGTTTTTT. This rearrangement joins TRBV11-3 to TRBJ2-2, with TRBD1 matching over 8 bases. Germline-derived CDR1 and CDR2 are SGHNT and YENEEA. V trimming: 5 bases; J trimming: 5 bases; junction bases outside the gene matches: 13. This CDR3 is built from 17 residues.